This T cell receptor beta chain is drawn from a study of blood T cell repertoires in COVID-19. Whole-study context: Acute-phase and convalescent COVID-19 samples originated in the United States, Italy and Spain. From T cells, B-cell-depleted T cells, or PBMCs came the material, which was cDNA or gDNA.

Assignment of participants to cohorts was predicated upon participant-reported clinical history. The CDR3 has 14 amino acids. Losses at the gene ends were 6 bases for V and 4 bases for J; bases not matched to a gene: 11. Germline lookup yields CDR1 SQVTM and CDR2 ANQGSEA. In the source study's methods: Reference gene primer amplification gave estimated nucleated cell counts. TCRdb's table, derived via immunoSEQ multiplex PCR, lists solely in-frame clones and lacks some. Clonal size and the V and J genes are those of that table, whereas D and trimming came from the DNA. The repertoire consists of some 270,000 clones, with roughly four fifths occurring once and the leading ten covering 3.4%.

The V and J genes are TRBV29-1 and TRBJ1-1; TRBD1 matches at 7 bases. This TCR derives from a man between 50 and 59 years old who had recovered from COVID-19. The sample taken for sequencing was PBMCs or T cells enriched from blood (not recorded which). The chain's CDR3 is CSVQSQEGATEAFF. DNA for the CDR3: TGCAGCGTCCAAAGTCAGGAGGGGGCCACTGAAGCTTTCTTT.